This is a list of T cell receptor beta chains from one sample in a study of cytomegalovirus exposure and HLA in healthy donors. Sequencing was performed with immunoSEQ multiplex PCR; in TCRdb, only in-frame clones are kept and a portion is missing. The table records roughly 150,000 clones, about 80% of them present only once. Sequenced: PBMCs. These TCRs come from a man aged 30 to 39 in good health and CMV-seropositive. The CDR3 runs from the conserved cysteine through the conserved F or W. The order of the fields is clone size, V gene, J gene, CDR3 length, D gene, CDR3 protein, CDR3 DNA. D genes are given only for firm matches. The size entry is marked missing in some rows and otherwise reads once, few, many or a size class.

>-|TRBV5-1|TRBJ2-1|16|TRBD2
CASRVPGLAGYNEQFF
TGCGCCAGCAGGGTCCCGGGACTAGCGGGATACAATGAGCAGTTCTTC
>-|TRBV6-5|TRBJ2-7|14|-
CASSPQAGSYEQYF
TGTGCCAGCAGTCCCCAGGCGGGGTCCTACGAGCAGTACTTC
>once|TRBV2|TRBJ1-1|13|TRBD1
CASSATGVTEAFF
TGTGCCAGCAGTGCAACAGGGGTCACTGAAGCTTTCTTT
>-|TRBV7-2|TRBJ1-5|13|-
CASSRIKLQPQHF
TGTGCCAGCAGCCGAATCAAACTTCAGCCCCAGCATTTT
>-|TRBV5-4|TRBJ1-2|14|TRBD1
CASTSTGTDYGYTF
TGTGCCAGCACCTCAACCGGGACAGACTATGGCTACACCTTC
>-|TRBV18|TRBJ2-3|17|TRBD2
CASSPIAGDGATDTQYF
TGTGCCAGCTCCCCCATAGCGGGAGACGGGGCGACAGATACGCAGTATTTT
>-|TRBV7-2|TRBJ2-3|15|TRBD2
CASSLAGAGTDTQYF
TGTGCCAGCAGTTTAGCGGGAGCGGGCACAGATACGCAGTATTTT
>-|TRBV28|TRBJ2-3|15|-
CASSSTPGVVNPQYF
TGTGCCAGCAGTTCCACTCCAGGCGTGGTAAATCCGCAGTATTTT
>-|TRBV21-1|TRBJ2-2|17|-
CASSKGGEGFNTGELFF
TGTGCCAGCAGCAAAGGCGGAGAGGGCTTTAACACCGGGGAGCTGTTTTTT
>once|TRBV10-3|TRBJ2-1|15|-
CAIKGEGLRSNEQFF
TGTGCCATCAAGGGGGAGGGGTTACGGTCCAATGAGCAGTTCTTC
>-|TRBV18|TRBJ1-4|13|-
CASSPLETEKLFF
TGTGCCAGCTCACCACTGGAGACTGAAAAACTGTTTTTT
>-|TRBV5-4|TRBJ2-7|15|-
CASSSFGAGPYEQYF
TGTGCCAGCAGCTCCTTTGGCGCGGGCCCCTACGAGCAGTACTTC
>-|TRBV28|TRBJ2-6|19|-
CASRPITPGLKLGANVLTF
TGTGCCAGCAGACCAATCACCCCGGGACTCAAGCTCGGGGCCAACGTCCTGACTTTC
>-|TRBV6-6|TRBJ1-1|14|TRBD1
CASILGGSNTEAFF
TGTGCCAGCATTTTAGGGGGCAGTAACACTGAAGCTTTCTTT
>-|TRBV6-1|TRBJ1-5|15|TRBD1
CASSLGQGSNQPQHF
TGTGCCAGCAGTCTAGGACAGGGTAGCAATCAGCCCCAGCATTTT
>once|TRBV7-2|TRBJ1-1|12|-
CASSLVEIVAFF
TGTGCCAGCAGCTTAGTAGAAATTGTAGCTTTCTTT
>-|TRBV28|TRBJ1-2|14|-
CASSPGRRGSGYTF
TGTGCCAGCAGCCCGGGACGGAGGGGTTCTGGCTACACCTTC
>-|TRBV5-1|TRBJ1-2|14|TRBD1
CASSSGQGGYGYTF
TGCGCCAGCAGCAGCGGACAGGGAGGCTATGGCTACACCTTC
>-|TRBV28|TRBJ2-5|14|TRBD1
CASSLGQLQETQYF
TGTGCCAGCAGTTTGGGACAGCTACAAGAGACCCAGTACTTC
>-|TRBV7-2|TRBJ2-1|14|-
CASSLGLSYNEQFF
TGTGCCAGCAGCTTAGGACTTAGCTACAATGAGCAGTTCTTC
>-|TRBV5-1|TRBJ1-4|14|-
CASSSGSSTEKLFF
TGCGCCAGCAGCTCAGGGTCTTCGACTGAAAAACTGTTTTTT
>few|TRBV28|TRBJ1-5|15|-
CASSTRDNGDQPQHF
TGTGCCAGCAGTACCAGGGACAATGGGGATCAGCCCCAGCATTTT
>-|TRBV7-8|TRBJ2-7|16|TRBD2
CASSLMAARGGSEQYF
TGTGCCAGCAGCTTAATGGCGGCGCGGGGAGGGAGCGAGCAGTACTTC
>-|TRBV25-1|TRBJ2-7|12|-
CASSEYSHEQYF
TGTGCCAGCAGTGAATATAGCCACGAGCAGTACTTC
>-|TRBV7-9|TRBJ2-3|17|-
CASSSPKGESKSYTQYF
TGTGCCAGCAGCTCCCCTAAGGGGGAATCCAAGTCCTATACGCAGTATTTT
>-|TRBV15|TRBJ2-7|14|-
CATSRSSDGYEQYF
TGTGCCACCAGCCGCTCTTCAGACGGGTACGAGCAGTACTTC
>-|TRBV4-3|TRBJ1-6|17|-
CASSRTTGGSYNSPLHF
TGCGCCAGCAGCCGAACAACCGGGGGCTCCTATAATTCACCCCTCCACTTT
>-|TRBV28|TRBJ2-7|14|TRBD1
CASSLGQGYDEQYF
TGTGCCAGCAGTTTGGGACAGGGCTATGACGAGCAGTACTTC
>-|TRBV15|TRBJ2-1|16|-
CATSRAPGAIYNEQFF
TGTGCCACCAGCAGAGCGCCGGGAGCCATATACAATGAGCAGTTCTTC
>few|TRBV5-1|TRBJ2-1|15|TRBD2
CASSFGTSGYNEQFF
TGCGCCAGCAGCTTTGGGACTAGCGGATACAATGAGCAGTTCTTC
>-|TRBV4-3|TRBJ2-1|17|TRBD2
CASSPRMVAGVYNEQFF
TGCGCCAGCAGCCCCCGAATGGTAGCGGGGGTTTACAATGAGCAGTTCTTC
>-|TRBV5-4|TRBJ2-5|15|-
CASSWSGANQETQYF
TGTGCCAGCAGCTGGAGCGGCGCCAACCAAGAGACCCAGTACTTC
>-|TRBV18|TRBJ1-5|16|TRBD1
CASSPGGPGQNQPQHF
TGTGCCAGCTCACCCGGGGGCCCGGGACAGAATCAGCCCCAGCATTTT
>-|TRBV19|TRBJ1-1|14|-
CASSIGSVNTEAFF
TGTGCCAGTAGTATTGGTAGCGTGAACACTGAAGCTTTCTTT
>-|TRBV30|TRBJ2-1|14|-
CAWHPGVSYNEQFF
TGTGCCTGGCACCCAGGGGTCAGCTACAATGAGCAGTTCTTC
>-|TRBV27|TRBJ1-2|13|-
CASRAGTPYGYTF
TGTGCCAGTAGGGCGGGTACACCCTATGGCTACACCTTC
>-|TRBV5-6|TRBJ2-7|14|-
CASSQVQGSYEQYF
TGTGCCAGCAGCCAGGTTCAGGGATCCTACGAGCAGTACTTC
>once|TRBV6-5|TRBJ1-2|13|-
CASSYAQGYGYTF
TGTGCCAGCAGTTACGCACAGGGCTATGGCTACACCTTC
>-|TRBV18|TRBJ2-5|13|-
CASSADRSETQYF
TGTGCCAGCTCAGCCGACAGATCCGAGACCCAGTACTTC
>once|TRBV10-2|TRBJ2-7|12|-
CASRDGRFEQYF
TGCGCCAGCAGGGATGGGAGGTTCGAGCAGTACTTC
>few|TRBV7-8|TRBJ2-5|16|TRBD2
CASSPPGRAYQETQYF
TGTGCCAGCAGCCCACCAGGGAGGGCGTACCAAGAGACCCAGTACTTC
>-|TRBV7-2|TRBJ1-1|15|-
CASSLVGYMNTEAFF
TGTGCCAGCAGCTTAGTCGGGTACATGAACACTGAAGCTTTCTTT
>-|TRBV5-4|TRBJ2-3|17|-
CASSLRLIIQGADTQYF
TGTGCCAGCAGCTTAAGGTTGATTATACAGGGAGCAGATACGCAGTATTTT
>-|TRBV6-5|TRBJ1-5|12|-
CASSPGLGAQHF
TGTGCCAGCAGCCCCGGACTAGGGGCCCAGCATTTT
>-|TRBV5-1|TRBJ2-7|15|-
CASSLGAAGSYEQYF
TGCGCCAGCAGCTTGGGGGCCGCGGGAAGCTACGAGCAGTACTTC
>-|TRBV5-1|TRBJ1-5|15|-
CASRTEGGGNQPQHF
TGCGCCAGCCGGACGGAGGGGGGGGGCAATCAGCCCCAGCATTTT
>once|TRBV7-2|TRBJ2-7|14|-
CASSLRGGVNEQYF
TGTGCCAGCAGCCTTAGAGGGGGAGTAAACGAGCAGTACTTC
>-|TRBV5-1|TRBJ1-2|13|TRBD1
CASSLNRGKGYTF
TGCGCCAGCAGCTTGAACAGGGGGAAGGGCTACACCTTC
>-|TRBV18|TRBJ2-7|15|TRBD2
CASKAGTSGFYEQYF
TGTGCCAGCAAAGCCGGGACTAGCGGGTTCTACGAGCAGTACTTC
>-|TRBV18|TRBJ2-1|15|TRBD2
CASSPPGLAGERQFF
TGTGCCAGCTCACCGCCGGGACTAGCGGGAGAGCGACAGTTCTTC
>-|TRBV7-2|TRBJ2-3|15|TRBD1
CASSLGGQGRDTQYF
TGTGCCAGCAGCTTAGGAGGACAGGGCAGGGATACGCAGTATTTT
>-|TRBV30|TRBJ1-5|17|-
CAWSVSRTPLYNQPQHF
TGTGCCTGGAGTGTAAGCAGGACTCCCCTTTACAATCAGCCCCAGCATTTT
>-|TRBV7-8|TRBJ2-5|15|TRBD2
CASSLVSGGVETQYF
TGTGCCAGCAGCTTAGTATCTGGGGGGGTAGAGACCCAGTACTTC
>-|TRBV16|TRBJ2-3|14|-
CASSPHGSTDTQYF
TGTGCCAGCAGCCCTCACGGGAGCACAGATACGCAGTATTTT
>-|TRBV9|TRBJ2-2|17|TRBD1
CASSVFGRGISTGELFF
TGTGCCAGCAGCGTATTTGGCAGGGGGATTAGTACCGGGGAGCTGTTTTTT
>-|TRBV28|TRBJ2-7|17|TRBD2
CASSTTSRSYLTREQYF
TGTGCCAGCAGTACGACTAGCCGGTCGTACCTTACGCGGGAGCAGTACTTC